One and the same sample provided the 6 T cell receptor beta chains below, sequenced in a study of blood T cell repertoires in COVID-19. Assay: immunoSEQ multiplex PCR; the TCRdb copy retains only in-frame clones and omits some. The data contain 200,000 to 250,000 clones, roughly 81% of them singletons. The sequencing input was peripheral blood. The receptors originated from a man between 50 and 59 years old who had recovered from COVID-19.

The CDR3 region is CASSPFSEETQYF. The CDR3 region has the DNA TGCGCCAGCAGCCCCTTTTCGGAGGAGACCCAGTACTTC. The chain couples TRBV5-1 to TRBJ2-5; D is unresolved. The CDR3 runs to 13 residues. Trimming took off 4 bases at V and 5 bases at J, with 12 bases between the two ends. Germline CDR1 and CDR2: SGHRS and YFSETQ.

This clone has ten or more counts. The chain employs TRBV7-2 and TRBJ1-5; tentatively, D is TRBD1 (5 bases). V lost 5 bases and J lost 0, with 5 bases in between. The CDR3 runs to 13 residues. Germline V gene sequence: CDR1 SGHTA, CDR2 FQGNSA. The chain's CDR3 is CASSTGSNQPQHF. CDR3 bases: TGTGCCAGCAGCACAGGTAGCAATCAGCCCCAGCATTTT.

This clone occurred once. This chain joins TRBV10-3 and TRBJ1-1, with 8 bases fitting TRBD1. V lost 8 bases to trimming and J lost 1 base; unmatched junction nucleotides: 6. Germline CDR1 and CDR2: ENHRY and SYGVKD. The CDR3 length is 14 residues. The CDR3 spells CAIGWTGTNTEAFF. CDR3 sequence (DNA): TGTGCCATCGGATGGACAGGGACGAACACTGAAGCTTTCTTT.

This chain's CDR3 is CSASGGAAGNYGYTF. The CDR3 bases are TGCAGTGCTAGTGGTGGGGCAGCCGGAAACTATGGCTACACCTTC. This chain uses TRBV20-1 with TRBJ1-2; TRBD1 is a possible D gene (5 bases). This CDR3 comprises 15 residues. Germline V gene sequence: CDR1 DFQATT, CDR2 SNEGSKA (reference sequence). V was clipped by 3 bases and J by 2 bases, with 16 bases between them.

The rearrangement joins TRBV9 to TRBJ2-1; tentatively, D is TRBD2 (6 bases). Germline V gene sequence: CDR1 SGDLS, CDR2 YYNGEE. This CDR3 region has 15 residues. Trimming removed 0 bases from V and 9 bases from J, with 16 bases in between. The chain's CDR3 is CASSVDGSLAFEQFF. The CDR3 region has the DNA TGTGCCAGCAGCGTAGACGGGAGTCTTGCCTTTGAGCAGTTCTTC.

V is TRBV9 and J is TRBJ2-1; 13 bases align to TRBD2. Germline V lookup: CDR1 SGDLS, CDR2 YYNGEE. Trimming took 4 bases from V and 3 from J; bases not matched to a gene: 10. This CDR3 has 18 residues. Here the CDR3 DNA reads TGTGCCAGCAGCCCCCGGACTAGCGGGAGTTATAGCTACAATGAGCAGTTCTTC. It is translated as CASSPRTSGSYSYNEQFF.